The 21 T cell receptor beta chains listed next were all sequenced from one sample in a study of cytomegalovirus exposure and HLA in healthy donors. It was with 60 Vbeta and 13 Jbeta primers that the PCR ran. TCRdb's copy holds only in-frame clones and misses some; the assay was immunoSEQ multiplex PCR. The table includes tens of thousands of clones, around 70% detected once. Material for sequencing was PBMCs. Receptors originate from a woman in her 50s in good health and CMV-seropositive.

This clone was seen a few times. J is TRBJ1-4 and V is TRBV27; 7 nucleotides align to TRBD1. This CDR3 comprises 16 residues. Germline loops: CDR1 MNHEY, CDR2 SMNVEV (reference sequence). Trimming took 8 bases from V and 3 from J; bases not matched to a gene: 12. The CDR3 here is CASGRQGGRANEKLFF. CDR3 nucleotide sequence: TGTGCCAGCGGAAGACAGGGCGGTAGGGCTAATGAAAAACTGTTTTTT.

The genes are TRBV27 and TRBJ2-1; D gene unclear. V lost 5 bases to trimming and J lost 7 bases, with 15 bases between them. The CDR3 is made up of 14 amino acids. CDR1 and CDR2 from the germline V gene are MNHEY and SMNVEV (reference sequence). This CDR3 reads CASSLGPLGNEQFF. For the CDR3, the DNA is TGTGCCAGCAGTCTAGGCCCCCTTGGGAATGAGCAGTTCTTC.

V usage is TRBV4-1 and J usage is TRBJ2-2; TRBD1 matches 11 bases. Germline CDR1 is MGHRA and CDR2 is YSYEKL. This CDR3 comprises 16 residues. The J segment lost 5 bases and the V segment lost 2 bases, leaving 4 bases of the junction unmatched. Here the CDR3 DNA reads TGCGCCAGCAGCCAATCGGGACAGGGGGTAACCGGGGAGCTGTTTTTT. As protein: CASSQSGQGVTGELFF.

The chain carries TRBV27 and TRBJ1-1, with 7 nucleotides matching TRBD1. The V segment lost 6 bases and the J segment 0 bases; nucleotides outside the gene matches: 4. Germline V CDR1 and CDR2: MNHEY, SMNVEV (reference sequence). The CDR3 contains 14 residues. CDR3: CASRHRGVNTEAFF. The CDR3 DNA reads as TGTGCCAGCAGGCACAGGGGTGTGAACACTGAAGCTTTCTTT.

Regarding this clone: A much larger clone sits a single nucleotide away, making a read error possible. The chain has TRBV29-1 and TRBJ1-4; D gene ambiguous. This CDR3 has 12 amino acids. CDR1 is SQVTM, CDR2 ANQGSEA, per germline. Written as DNA, the CDR3 is TGCAGCATTCGACTTGTCAGTGAAAACCTGTTTTTT. It encodes CSIRLVSENLFF.

The rearrangement joins TRBV7-8 to TRBJ2-3; the match to TRBD2 covers 7 bases. The CDR3 consists of 14 residues. From germline, CDR1 is SGHVS and CDR2 FQNEAQ. V shed 1 base and J 4 bases; nucleotides not matched to a gene: 2. The CDR3 DNA reads as TGTGCCAGCAGCTTAGGCCTAGCGGCAGATACGCAGTATTTT. It translates to CASSLGLAADTQYF.

This clone was found once. The rearrangement uses TRBV30 and TRBJ1-2, with a tentative D call TRBD1 (6 bases). Germline V gene sequence: CDR1 GTSNPN, CDR2 SVGIG (reference sequence). The CDR3 has 14 amino acids. Trimming stripped 5 bases from V and 8 bases from J, with 21 bases between. CDR3 coding DNA: TGTGCCTGGTCCCCCCTCCCGGGACATGGAGGCTACACCTTC. It yields the protein CAWSPLPGHGGYTF.

The V and J genes are TRBV19 and TRBJ1-2; D perhaps matches TRBD1 (5 bases). CDR1 and CDR2 (germline): LNHDA, SQIVND (reference sequence). The V end lost 3 bases, the J end lost 4 bases, and 9 bases lay between the germline ends. The CDR3 spans 13 residues. The CDR3 DNA reads TGTGCCAGTAGTATGACAGCTGCCTATGGCTACACCTTC. Its protein product is CASSMTAAYGYTF. Full variable domain (outside the CDR3, taken from reference TRBV19 and TRBJ1-2): DGGITQSPKYLFRKEGQNVTLSCEQNLNHDAMYWYRQDPGQGLRLIYYSQIVNDFQKGDIAEGYSVSREKKESFPLTVTSAQKNPTAFYLCASSMTAAYGYTFGSGTRLTVV.

This clone came up once. CDR3 nucleotide sequence: TGTGCCAGCAGCACCCTAGGAGACAGGACCGTAGGTTACGAGCAGTACTTC. It translates to CASSTLGDRTVGYEQYF. This chain joins TRBV7-9 and TRBJ2-7; D possibly corresponds to TRBD1 (6 bases). The CDR3 runs 17 residues. Germline CDR1 reads SEHNR; CDR2 reads FQNEAQ (reference sequence). V was trimmed by 5 bases and J by 4 bases, leaving 24 bases between them.

V gene TRBV6-1 combines with J gene TRBJ1-2; 7 bases fit TRBD1. The J segment lost 2 bases and the V segment lost 5 bases, leaving 2 bases of the junction unmatched. The CDR3 totals 13 residues. CDR1 is MNHNS and CDR2 is SASEGT in the germline V gene. CDR3 bases: TGTGCCAGCAGTAGACAGGGAAACTATGGCTACACCTTC. Translating gives CASSRQGNYGYTF.

The V call is TRBV5-4, the J call TRBJ2-3; D perhaps matches TRBD2 (5 bases). The CDR3 has 16 amino acids. Per germline, CDR1 SGHNT and CDR2 YYREEE (reference sequence). Trimming removed 0 bases from V and 4 bases from J, with 15 bases in between. CDR3 sequence (DNA): TGTGCCAGCAGCTTGGCTAGCAGAACGAATCCAGATACGCAGTATTTT. The encoded protein is CASSLASRTNPDTQYF.

The chain uses TRBV7-9 and TRBJ2-1; 14 bases fit TRBD2. The ends lost 5 bases at V and 8 bases at J; junction bases unmatched: 5. The CDR3 is 15 residues long. CDR1 and CDR2 from the germline V gene are SEHNR and FQNEAQ (reference sequence). This chain's CDR3 is CASSQTSGRAYEQFF. Written as DNA, the CDR3 is TGTGCCAGCAGCCAGACTAGCGGGAGGGCCTATGAGCAGTTCTTC.

The chain combines TRBV14 with TRBJ2-1; the match to TRBD2 covers 10 bases. Trimming took 3 bases from V and 7 from J; bases not matched to a gene: 9. Per the germline V gene, CDR1 is SGHDN and CDR2 is FVKESK. This CDR3 is 16 amino acids long. CDR3 in amino acids: CASSQTLAGALNEQFF. CDR3 coding DNA: TGTGCCAGCAGCCAGACCCTAGCGGGAGCTTTGAATGAGCAGTTCTTC. The entire variable domain, with the rest obtained from reference TRBV14 and TRBJ2-1, is as follows: EAGVTQFPSHSVIEKGQTVTLRCDPISGHDNLYWYRRVMGKEIKFLLHFVKESKQDESGMPNNRFLAERTGGTYSTLKVQPAELEDSGVYFCASSQTLAGALNEQFFGPGTRLTVL.

This rearrangement joins TRBV19 to TRBJ2-7; TRBD1 might be the D (7 bases). The CDR3 runs to 14 residues. The germline V gene has CDR1 LNHDA and CDR2 SQIVND (reference sequence). V lost 6 bases to trimming and J lost 6 bases, with 18 bases between them. CDR3 DNA sequence: TGTGCCAGTAGGACTTTGTCGCAGGGGGGCGAGCAGTACTTC. Translating it yields CASRTLSQGGEQYF.

This clone showed up just a few times. The chain is built from TRBV27 and TRBJ2-3; 7 bases agree with TRBD1. Unmatched junction bases numbered 9, after V lost 6 bases and J lost 3 bases. In germline, CDR1 is MNHEY, CDR2 SMNVEV (reference sequence). The CDR3 is 15 residues long. The CDR3 region is CASSNGDRVTDTQYF. CDR3 in DNA: TGTGCCAGCAGCAACGGAGACAGGGTTACAGATACGCAGTATTTT.

This clone was detected only once. The chain carries TRBV9 and TRBJ1-1, with 7 bases lining up with TRBD1. V trimming: 4 bases; J trimming: 7 bases; junction bases outside the gene matches: 4. The germline V gene encodes CDR1 SGDLS and CDR2 YYNGEE. This CDR3 contains 12 residues. The CDR3: CASSNRDSEAFF. In nucleotides, the CDR3 is TGTGCCAGCAGCAACCGGGACAGTGAAGCTTTCTTT.

The chain employs TRBV7-9 and TRBJ2-7; D is possibly TRBD2 (6 bases). Trimming removed 5 bases at V and 3 bases at J, with 8 bases between. This CDR3 is built from 12 residues. Looked up from germline, CDR1 is SEHNR and CDR2 is FQNEAQ (reference sequence). CDR3 region: CASSGGFYEQYF. CDR3 nucleotides: TGTGCCAGCAGCGGGGGGTTCTACGAGCAGTACTTC.

This clone was observed a few times. V is TRBV20-1 and J is TRBJ1-1; no clear D gene. This CDR3 spans 11 amino acids. Trimming removed 8 bases from V and 8 bases from J, with 15 bases in between. Germline CDR1 is DFQATT and CDR2 is SNEGSKA (reference sequence). CDR3 residues: CSTSPGVEAFF. Written as DNA, the CDR3 is TGCAGTACTTCCCCAGGTGTGGAAGCTTTCTTT.

This clone has more than one count but fewer than ten. The chain links TRBV15 to TRBJ1-4; possible D gene TRBD1, 6 bases. CDR3 length equals 14 residues. CDR1 is LNHNV and CDR2 is YYDKDF in the germline V gene (reference sequence). The V end lost 1 base, the J end lost 4 bases, and 7 bases lay between the germline ends. As DNA, the CDR3 is TGTGCCACCAGCAGAGGGACAGTTAATGAAAAACTGTTTTTT. It specifies CATSRGTVNEKLFF. The full variable domain, rest sourced from reference TRBV15 and TRBJ1-4, is DAMVIQNPRYQVTQFGKPVTLSCSQTLNHNVMYWYQQKSSQAPKLLFHYYDKDFNNEADTPDNFQSRRPNTSFCFLDIRSPGLGDTAMYLCATSRGTVNEKLFFGSGTQLSVL.

The rearrangement joins TRBV6-5 to TRBJ2-6; 7 bases fit TRBD2. With 4 bases clipped from V and 2 bases from J, the junction kept 5 bases outside the gene matches. CDR1 is MNHEY, CDR2 SVGAGI, per germline. The CDR3 length is 16 residues. The CDR3 loop is CASSSPGGAGANVLTF. DNA of the CDR3: TGTGCCAGCAGTTCTCCGGGGGGAGCTGGGGCCAACGTCCTGACTTTC.

The V gene is TRBV28, the J gene TRBJ1-1, with 10 bases fitting TRBD1. The V and J ends lost 1 base and 5 bases, in that order; junction bases with no gene match: 4. The CDR3 covers 15 residues. Germline assignment: CDR1 MDHEN and CDR2 SYDVKM. In DNA form, the CDR3 reads TGTGCCAGCAGTTTATCAGGACAGGGGGGTACTGAAGCTTTCTTT. Encoded protein: CASSLSGQGGTEAFF.